This T cell receptor beta chain was recovered during a study of vaccination and CD4 T cells after COVID-19. Study summary: Ranging from 14 to 241, the interval between dose two and post-vaccine sampling had a median of 72 days. Points from the study as a whole: Convalescent patients had a median around 90% of reactive clones appearing only post-vaccination.

Trimming took off 11 bases at V and 5 bases at J, with 21 bases between the two ends. This CDR3 comprises 15 residues. The V gene's germline CDR1 is SEHNR and CDR2 FQNEAQ (reference sequence). With regard to this clonotype: Its antigen is unknown.

Cultured CD4+ T cells had their DNA profiled by the Oncomine TCR Beta short-read assay. Each CDR3 protein is one row after TCRdb ran MiXCR on the PCR reads. The sample includes 20,000 to 25,000 distinct CDR3 sequences, approximately 62% of them seen just once. Treatment reported: approximately 9-day PBMC culture with coronavirus spike peptide pools or control peptides (ViraFEST assay). The sequenced material came from CD4+ T cells from blood, cultured in vitro. This clonotype originated in a human donor who had recovered from COVID-19. This chain links TRBV7-9 with TRBJ1-4, with D perhaps TRBD1 (6 bases). CDR3 sequence reads: CAGSSTGPLNEKLFF. CDR3 nucleotide sequence: TGTGCCGGGAGCTCGACAGGTCCCTTGAATGAAAAACTGTTTTTT.